This T cell receptor beta chain was sequenced during a study of shared clonotypes between healthy human individuals. About the research overall: Per donor, CD8 memory used one plate, CD8 naive used two, CD4 memory used three and CD4 naive used three.

Naive CD8 cells lacked CD45RO and underwent positive selection for CCR7, leaving out terminally differentiated effector memory CD45RA+ cells. The donors were all Caucasian adults (living in Nashville, Tennessee). Some clones are missing from TCRdb's copy, which holds only in-frame ones; the method was immunoSEQ multiplex PCR. The table records roughly 2.1 million clones, roughly 91% of them present only once. The study, taken as a whole, reports: Among donors, clonotype sharing was expected to be affected by sequencing depth.

Of note for this clone: The antigen is undetermined.

The CDR3 is made up of 13 amino acids. Trimming removed 6 bases from V and 2 bases from J, with 10 bases in between. Per the germline V gene, CDR1 is SGDLS and CDR2 is YYNGEE. J is TRBJ2-3 and V is TRBV9; D gene uncertain. This receptor was identified in a man aged 18 to 29 in good health. Some clones in this sample may be carry-over from other donors' samples. The sample comprised naive CD8+ T cells from PBMCs. For the CDR3, the DNA is TGTGCCAGCACAGCCCAAGTCACAGATACGCAGTATTTT. Protein sequence: CASTAQVTDTQYF.